This TCR beta chain was sequenced in a study of T cell responses to AZD1222 COVID-19 vaccine. General study findings and limits: Spike regions recognized by vaccine-associated CD4 TCRs spanned the protein, led by 160-218 and 743-854.

The CDR3 contains 16 residues. J gave up 0 bases and V 2 bases, and 2 bases lay outside the gene matches. CDR1 is ENHRY, CDR2 SYGVKD, per germline. Assay: immunoSEQ multiplex PCR; the TCRdb copy retains only in-frame clones and omits some. The sample has 150,000 to 200,000 clones, approximately 90% seen once. In regard to this clone: The target antigen is unknown.

The input for sequencing was peripheral blood, taken on day 0 of AZD1222 vaccination. This receptor was identified in an adult in good health. The genes are TRBV10-3 and TRBJ2-7, with 12 positions matching TRBD2. CDR3 sequence: CAISETSGRSSYEQYF. CDR3 DNA sequence: TGTGCCATCAGTGAGACTAGCGGGAGGTCCTCCTACGAGCAGTACTTC.